The clone carrying this T cell receptor (beta chain) turned up a few times. This sample stems from a study of blood T cell repertoires in COVID-19. CDR1 is MGHRA and CDR2 is YSYEKL in the germline V gene. The V gene end was trimmed by 2 bases and the J gene end by 2 bases; junction bases not matched to a gene: 10. The CDR3 length is 20 residues. Some clones are missing from TCRdb's copy, which holds only in-frame ones; the method was immunoSEQ multiplex PCR. Among 300,000 to 450,000 clones listed, around 87% were seen once. Sequencing input: peripheral blood. The chain carries TRBV4-1 and TRBJ2-2, with 14 bases identical to TRBD2. The sequence was collected from a human donor in a cohort sampled during active COVID-19. CDR3 sequence (DNA): TGCGCCAGCAGCCAACCCCGGGGGACTAGCGGGGGCCGAAACACCGGGGAGCTGTTTTTT. Translation gives CASSQPRGTSGGRNTGELFF.